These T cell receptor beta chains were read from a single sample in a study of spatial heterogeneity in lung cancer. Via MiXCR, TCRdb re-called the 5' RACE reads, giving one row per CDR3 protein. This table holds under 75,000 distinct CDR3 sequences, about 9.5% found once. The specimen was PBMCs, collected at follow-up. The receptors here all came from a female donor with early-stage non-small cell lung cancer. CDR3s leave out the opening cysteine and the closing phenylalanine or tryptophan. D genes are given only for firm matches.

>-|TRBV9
ASSAQGGTEAF
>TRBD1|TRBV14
ASSQDFGQGFYEQF
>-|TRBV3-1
ASSQGASWETRNQPQH
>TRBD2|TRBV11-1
ASSKGTSGSWYEQY
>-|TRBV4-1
ASSQDYGSIGTGELF
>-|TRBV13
ASSLYYEQY
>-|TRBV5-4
ASSPTGSEAF
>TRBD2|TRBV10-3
AIRSGGGEQY
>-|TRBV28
ASIPPGEDTEAF
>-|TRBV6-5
ASSSGETQY
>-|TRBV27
ASSQFGIGDSNQPQH
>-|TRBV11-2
ASSLNSNTQY